The sample holds a few counts of the clone carrying this TCR beta chain. Its specificity is not known. Roughly 10 milliliters of peripheral blood were drawn from each donor. These data are taken from a study of blood T cells in healthy people across ages. Next came a second PCR, run for about 6 to 12 cycles, which used a sample-barcoded 5' primer along with a J-beta primer mix. TCRdb recomputed calls from the 5' RACE reads with MiXCR, one row per CDR3 protein. The repertoire holds around 1.5 million distinct CDR3 sequences, with 40% to 50% as singletons. Study results and limitations: Naive and antigen-experienced cells could not be conclusively compared, given unsorted PBMCs. Donor CMV status, an unknown factor, possibly confounded changes in expanded clonotypes.

Trimming at V came to 4 bases and at J to 7 bases, leaving 11 bases not matched to a gene. The germline gives CDR1 LGHDT, CDR2 YNNKEL (reference sequence). The CDR3 is 16 residues long. The TCR sequence derives from a woman aged 18-35 years in good health. The source material was blood. The V gene is TRBV3-1, the J gene TRBJ2-1; TRBD2 agrees at 9 bases. The CDR3 here is CASSLRWGTSINEQFF. In DNA, the CDR3 is TGTGCCAGCAGCCTACGGTGGGGGACTAGCATTAATGAGCAGTTCTTC.